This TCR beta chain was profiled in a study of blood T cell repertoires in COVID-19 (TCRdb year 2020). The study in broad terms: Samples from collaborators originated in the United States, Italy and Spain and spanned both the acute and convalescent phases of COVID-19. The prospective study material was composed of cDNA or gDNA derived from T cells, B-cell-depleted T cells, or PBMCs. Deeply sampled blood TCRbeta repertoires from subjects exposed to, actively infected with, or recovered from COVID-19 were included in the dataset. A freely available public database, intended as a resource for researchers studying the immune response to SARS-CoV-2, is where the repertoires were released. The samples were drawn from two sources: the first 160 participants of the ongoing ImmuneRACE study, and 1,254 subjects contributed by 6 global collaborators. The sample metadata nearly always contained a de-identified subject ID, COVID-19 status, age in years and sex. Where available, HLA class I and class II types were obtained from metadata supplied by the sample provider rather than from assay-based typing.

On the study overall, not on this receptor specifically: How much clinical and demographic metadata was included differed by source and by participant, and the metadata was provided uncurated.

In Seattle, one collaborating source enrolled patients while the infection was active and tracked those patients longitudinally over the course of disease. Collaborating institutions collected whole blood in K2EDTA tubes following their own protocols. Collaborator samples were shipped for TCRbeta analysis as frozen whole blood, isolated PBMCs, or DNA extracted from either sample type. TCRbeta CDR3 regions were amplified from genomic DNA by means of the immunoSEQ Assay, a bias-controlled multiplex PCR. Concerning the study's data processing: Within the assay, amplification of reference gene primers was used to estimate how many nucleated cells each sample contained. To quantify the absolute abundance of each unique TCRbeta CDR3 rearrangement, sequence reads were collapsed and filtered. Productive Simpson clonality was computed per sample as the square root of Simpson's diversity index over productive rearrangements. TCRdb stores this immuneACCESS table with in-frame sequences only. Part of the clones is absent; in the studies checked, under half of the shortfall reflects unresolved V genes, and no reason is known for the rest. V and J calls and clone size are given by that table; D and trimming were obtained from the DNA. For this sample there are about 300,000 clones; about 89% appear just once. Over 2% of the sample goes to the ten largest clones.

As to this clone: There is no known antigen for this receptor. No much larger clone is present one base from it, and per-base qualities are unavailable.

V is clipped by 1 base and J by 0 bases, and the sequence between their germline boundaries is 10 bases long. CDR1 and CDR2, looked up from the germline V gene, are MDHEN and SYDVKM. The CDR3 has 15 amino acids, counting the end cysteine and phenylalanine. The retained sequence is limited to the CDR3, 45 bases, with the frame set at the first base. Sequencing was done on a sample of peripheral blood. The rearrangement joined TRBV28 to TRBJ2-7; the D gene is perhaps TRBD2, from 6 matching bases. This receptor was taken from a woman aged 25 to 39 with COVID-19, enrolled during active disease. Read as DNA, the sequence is TGTGCCAGCAGTTTATTTGGTAGCGGCTCCTACGAGCAGTACTTC. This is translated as CASSLFGSGSYEQYF.